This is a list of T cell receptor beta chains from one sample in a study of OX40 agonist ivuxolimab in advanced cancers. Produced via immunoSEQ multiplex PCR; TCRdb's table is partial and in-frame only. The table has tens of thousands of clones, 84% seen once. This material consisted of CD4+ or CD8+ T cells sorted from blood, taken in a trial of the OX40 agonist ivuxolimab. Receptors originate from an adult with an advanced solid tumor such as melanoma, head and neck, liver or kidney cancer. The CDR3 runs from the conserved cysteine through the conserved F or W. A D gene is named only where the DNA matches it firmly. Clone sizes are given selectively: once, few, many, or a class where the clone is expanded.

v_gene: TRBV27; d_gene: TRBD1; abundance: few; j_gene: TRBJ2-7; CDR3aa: CASQSLQGARGEQYF; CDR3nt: TGTGCCAGTCAGTCCCTACAGGGGGCGCGAGGCGAGCAGTACTTC
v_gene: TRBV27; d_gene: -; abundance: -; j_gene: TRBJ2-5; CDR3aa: CASSLSWPPETQYF; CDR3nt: TGTGCCAGCAGTTTATCGTGGCCTCCAGAGACCCAGTACTTC
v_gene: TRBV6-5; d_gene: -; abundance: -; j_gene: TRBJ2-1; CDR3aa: CASSYSTIGGAEQFF; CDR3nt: TGTGCCAGCAGTTACTCGACTATAGGGGGTGCTGAGCAGTTCTTC
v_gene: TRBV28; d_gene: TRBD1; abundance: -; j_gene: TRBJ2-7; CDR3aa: CASRSGTGSYEQYF; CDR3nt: TGTGCCAGCAGGTCCGGGACAGGAAGCTACGAGCAGTACTTC
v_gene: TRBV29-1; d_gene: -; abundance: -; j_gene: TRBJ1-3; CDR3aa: CSVEPESYSGNTIYF; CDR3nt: TGCAGCGTTGAACCGGAGTCCTACTCTGGAAACACCATATATTTT
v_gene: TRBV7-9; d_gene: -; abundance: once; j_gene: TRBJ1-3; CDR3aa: CASSPRGHTIYF; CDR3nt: TGTGCCAGCAGCCCCAGGGGACACACCATATATTTT
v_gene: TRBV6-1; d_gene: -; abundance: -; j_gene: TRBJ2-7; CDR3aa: CASSEAGDETVYEQYF; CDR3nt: TGTGCCAGCAGTGAAGCGGGCGATGAGACAGTCTACGAGCAGTACTTC
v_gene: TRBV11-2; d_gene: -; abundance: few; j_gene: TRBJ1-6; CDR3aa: CASSSDIGAPLHF; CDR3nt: TGTGCCAGCAGCTCCGACATTGGGGCACCCCTCCACTTT
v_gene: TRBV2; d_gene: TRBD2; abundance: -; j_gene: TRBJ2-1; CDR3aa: CASRGLAGGPVSLNEQFF; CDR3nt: TGTGCCAGCAGAGGACTAGCGGGGGGGCCAGTTTCCCTCAATGAGCAGTTCTTC
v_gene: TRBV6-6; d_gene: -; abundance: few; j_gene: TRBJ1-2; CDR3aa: CASSYDVSRGYTF; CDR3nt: TGTGCCAGCAGTTACGACGTAAGTCGTGGCTACACCTTC
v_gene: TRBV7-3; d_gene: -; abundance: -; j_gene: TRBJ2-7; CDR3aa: CASSLTGGPVYEQYF; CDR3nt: TGTGCCAGCAGCTTAACAGGGGGACCCGTCTACGAGCAGTACTTC
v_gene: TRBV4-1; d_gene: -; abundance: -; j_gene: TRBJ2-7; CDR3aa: CASSQEGRGNEQYF; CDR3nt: TGCGCCAGCAGCCAAGAAGGCAGGGGCAACGAGCAGTACTTC
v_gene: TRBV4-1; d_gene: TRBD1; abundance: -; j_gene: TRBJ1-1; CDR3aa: CASSQVEGAYTEAFF; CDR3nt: TGCGCCAGCAGCCAAGTCGAGGGGGCCTACACTGAAGCTTTCTTT
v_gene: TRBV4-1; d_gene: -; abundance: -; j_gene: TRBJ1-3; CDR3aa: CASSQEETSGNTIYF; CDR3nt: TGCGCCAGCAGCCAAGAAGAGACCTCTGGAAACACCATATATTTT
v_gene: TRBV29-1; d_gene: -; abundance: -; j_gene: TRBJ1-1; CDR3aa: CSVSTGLNTEAFF; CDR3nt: TGCAGCGTTAGTACAGGCTTGAACACTGAAGCTTTCTTT
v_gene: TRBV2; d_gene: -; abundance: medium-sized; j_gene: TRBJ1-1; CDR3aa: CASSEAYEAFF; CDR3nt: TGTGCCAGCAGTGAAGCGTATGAAGCTTTCTTT
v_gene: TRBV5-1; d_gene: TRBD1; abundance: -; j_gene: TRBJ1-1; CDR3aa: CASSYGQGIRGNTEAFF; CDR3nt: TGCGCCAGCAGCTACGGACAGGGGATAAGGGGGAACACTGAAGCTTTCTTT
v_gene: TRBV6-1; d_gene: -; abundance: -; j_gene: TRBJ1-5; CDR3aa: CASSEAGTYSNQPQHF; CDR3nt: TGTGCCAGCAGTGAAGCGGGGACTTATAGCAATCAGCCCCAGCATTTT
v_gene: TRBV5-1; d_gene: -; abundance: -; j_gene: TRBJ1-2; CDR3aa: CASSPEGANYGYTF; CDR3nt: TGCGCCAGCAGCCCGGAGGGGGCTAACTATGGCTACACCTTC
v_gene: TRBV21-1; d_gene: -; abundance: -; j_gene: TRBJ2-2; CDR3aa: CASSTRRGANTGELFF; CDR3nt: TGTGCCAGCAGCACCCGTCGGGGGGCCAACACCGGGGAGCTGTTTTTT
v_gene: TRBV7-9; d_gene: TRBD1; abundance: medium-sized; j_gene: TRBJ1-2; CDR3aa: CASSFRDSRGYGYTF; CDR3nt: TGTGCCAGCAGCTTCCGGGACAGCAGGGGCTATGGCTACACCTTC
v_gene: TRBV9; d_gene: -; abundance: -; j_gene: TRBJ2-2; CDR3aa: CASSVSGPGELFF; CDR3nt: TGTGCCAGCAGCGTATCGGGGCCCGGGGAGCTGTTTTTT
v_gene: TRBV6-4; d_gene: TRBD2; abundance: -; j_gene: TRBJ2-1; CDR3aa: CASSDSSGGANEQFF; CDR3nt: TGTGCCAGCAGTGACTCTAGCGGGGGGGCCAATGAGCAGTTCTTC